This T cell receptor beta chain came from a study of blood T cell repertoires in COVID-19. The CDR3 is 14 amino acids. The germline CDR1 and CDR2 sequences are LNHDA and SQIVND (reference sequence). V lost 3 bases and J 6 bases, leaving 12 bases between the germline ends. Assay: immunoSEQ multiplex PCR; the TCRdb copy retains only in-frame clones and omits some. The data show about 250,000 clones, 85% to 90% seen once. Study members were between about 18 and 95 years old and lived in some 26 US regions. Participants reported their clinical history, and cohort assignment relied on those reports. The sequence was obtained from a man between 35 and 55 years old who had recovered from COVID-19. The chain recombines TRBV19 with TRBJ1-5; maybe TRBD1 (5 bases). The sequencing sample was made of PBMCs or T cells enriched from blood (not recorded which). In nucleotides, the CDR3 is TGTGCCAGTAGTATCCTGGGGGGGGTTCAGCCCCAGCATTTT. Translated, it gives CASSILGGVQPQHF.